This TCR beta chain was captured in a study of blood T cell repertoires in COVID-19. Study details: COVID-19 samples, acute and convalescent, were from the United States, Italy and Spain. Nucleic acid was either cDNA or gDNA, and it came from T cells, B-cell-depleted T cells, or PBMCs.

There are 14 residues in the CDR3. The ends lost 6 bases at V and 3 bases at J; junction bases unmatched: 3. The germline V gene encodes CDR1 LNHDA and CDR2 SQIVND (reference sequence). Here immunoSEQ multiplex PCR was the method, and the copy in TCRdb shows in-frame clones only, minus some. The table lists approximately 170,000 clones, approximately 83% of them singletons, with about 9.6% in the top ten. The sequencing input was peripheral blood. This rearrangement joins TRBV19 to TRBJ1-5, with 9 bases matching TRBD1. The sequence derives from a man aged 50 to 60 with active or convalescent COVID-19. The CDR3 here is CASRGTGFNQPQHF. The CDR3 DNA reads as TGTGCCAGTAGAGGGACAGGGTTCAATCAGCCCCAGCATTTT.